Presented here are 22 T cell receptor beta chains from one specimen sequenced in a study of cytomegalovirus exposure and HLA in healthy donors. PCR amplification relied on 60 Vbeta primers (plus 13 Jbeta primers). Clones were read by immunoSEQ multiplex PCR, and TCRdb kept only the in-frame ones, dropping some. The sample's table shows 100,000 to 150,000 clones. The source material was PBMCs. These TCRs come from a young man in good health and CMV-seronegative.

The rearrangement uses TRBV28 and TRBJ1-1; D is undetermined. The CDR3 runs 18 residues. V was cut by 3 bases and J by 2 bases, with 22 bases left in between. In germline, CDR1 is MDHEN, CDR2 SYDVKM. The CDR3 reads CASSFTDSGEVYNTEAFF. In DNA, the CDR3 is TGTGCCAGCAGTTTCACCGACTCTGGGGAGGTTTACAACACTGAAGCTTTCTTT.

CDR3 residues: CASSSYPRTGRMNTEAFF. DNA for the CDR3: TGCGCCAGCAGCTCCTACCCCCGGACAGGGCGAATGAACACTGAAGCTTTCTTT. This rearrangement joins TRBV5-1 to TRBJ1-1; TRBD1 matches at 8 bases. This CDR3 is built from 18 residues. V was clipped by 3 bases and J by 0 bases; unmatched bases: 13. The germline V gene encodes CDR1 SGHRS and CDR2 YFSETQ.

The chain is built from TRBV7-8 and TRBJ1-5, with 7 bases identical to TRBD1. CDR1 and CDR2 (germline): SGHVS, FQNEAQ. The CDR3 runs to 15 residues. With 5 bases clipped from V and 3 bases from J, the junction kept 7 bases outside the gene matches. In DNA, the CDR3 is TGTGCCAGCAGCGGCCGGGACAGTTACAATCAGCCCCAGCATTTT. This codes for CASSGRDSYNQPQHF.

V and J are TRBV11-2 and TRBJ2-7; D is unresolved. Germline values: CDR1 SGHAT, CDR2 FQNNGV. This CDR3 spans 14 amino acids. The V end lost 1 base, the J end lost 0 bases, and 7 bases lay between the germline ends. The CDR3 nucleotides read TGTGCCAGCAGCTTAGGTGGCGGCTCCTACGAGCAGTACTTC. It yields the protein CASSLGGGSYEQYF.

The V and J genes are TRBV13 and TRBJ1-1; 7 bases map to TRBD1. Per the germline V gene, CDR1 is PRHDT and CDR2 is FYEKMQ (reference sequence). V was clipped by 5 bases and J by 0 bases; unmatched bases: 9. The CDR3 has 16 amino acids. The CDR3 nucleotides are TGTGCCAGCAGCCCCGGGACAGCAAAGATGAACACTGAAGCTTTCTTT. This translates into CASSPGTAKMNTEAFF.

The V call is TRBV6-1, the J call TRBJ1-2; weak D call: TRBD1 (6 bases). Germline V lookup: CDR1 MNHNS, CDR2 SASEGT. This CDR3 contains 13 residues. Trimming stripped 4 bases from V and 7 bases from J, with 13 bases between. The DNA for the CDR3 is TGTGCCAGCAGTGTCTCAGGGGATTCTGGCTACACCTTC. Its translation: CASSVSGDSGYTF.

The chain is built from TRBV12-5 and TRBJ2-5, with a weak D call TRBD2 (6 bases). Germline CDR1 reads LGHNT; CDR2 reads FRNRAP. V was pared by 4 bases and J by 2 bases, with 11 bases between. CDR3 length: 14 amino acids. CDR3 bases: TGTGCTAGTGGTTCCGGAGGGCCACAAGAGACCCAGTACTTC. Its protein is CASGSGGPQETQYF. Full variable domain (rest looked up from reference TRBV12-5 and TRBJ2-5): DARVTQTPRHKVTEMGQEVTMRCQPILGHNTVFWYRQTMMQGLELLAYFRNRAPLDDSGMPKDRFSAEMPDATLATLKIQPSEPRDSAVYFCASGSGGPQETQYFGPGTRLLVL.

The V call is TRBV15, the J call TRBJ1-1; D is undetermined. Germline V gives CDR1 LNHNV, CDR2 YYDKDF (reference sequence). V was pared by 5 bases and J by 0 bases, with 10 bases between. CDR3 length equals 14 residues. The CDR3 DNA reads as TGTGCCACCAGCGATCTAGAAATGAACACTGAAGCTTTCTTT. Its protein is CATSDLEMNTEAFF.

The rearrangement links TRBV19 to TRBJ1-5; TRBD1 might be the D (6 bases). Germline lookup yields CDR1 LNHDA and CDR2 SQIVND (reference sequence). V gave up 1 base and J gave up 1 base, with 14 bases separating them. CDR3 length equals 17 residues. Here the CDR3 reads CASSIVDGRGSNQPQHF. CDR3 nucleotide sequence: TGTGCCAGTAGTATAGTCGACGGCAGGGGAAGCAATCAGCCCCAGCATTTT.

The V and J genes are TRBV5-1 and TRBJ2-5, with TRBD2 matching over 14 bases. Per the germline V gene, CDR1 is SGHRS and CDR2 is YFSETQ. V trimming: 4 bases; J trimming: 1 base; junction bases outside the gene matches: 6. This CDR3 is built from 17 residues. DNA of the CDR3: TGCGCCAGCAGCGGCGGGACTAGCGGGGGTTTCCAAGAGACCCAGTACTTC. This gives the protein CASSGGTSGGFQETQYF.

CDR3 loop: CASSFAGTGEAEQYF. In nucleotides, the CDR3 is TGTGCCAGCAGTTTTGCCGGGACAGGGGAGGCCGAGCAGTACTTC. V usage is TRBV28 and J usage is TRBJ2-7, with TRBD1 matching over 10 bases. The V gene end was trimmed by 3 bases and the J gene end by 6 bases; junction bases not matched to a gene: 8. Germline CDR1 and CDR2: MDHEN and SYDVKM. The CDR3 runs to 15 residues.

This rearrangement joins TRBV28 to TRBJ1-2, with TRBD1 matching over 8 bases. Germline loops: CDR1 MDHEN, CDR2 SYDVKM. The V gene end was trimmed by 3 bases and the J gene end by 4 bases; junction bases not matched to a gene: 7. The CDR3 runs 15 residues. The CDR3 DNA reads TGTGCCAGCAGTTTCTCGGACAGGGACGGCTATGGCTACACCTTC. Encoded protein: CASSFSDRDGYGYTF.

The CDR3 spells CASSLVETGSYEQYF. In DNA form, the CDR3 reads TGTGCCAGCAGCTTAGTGGAGACGGGCTCCTACGAGCAGTACTTC. This chain connects TRBV7-8 to TRBJ2-7, with D unresolved. The germline gives CDR1 SGHVS, CDR2 FQNEAQ. This CDR3 comprises 15 residues. Trimming removed 1 base at V and 0 bases at J, with 10 bases between.

The chain has TRBV28 and TRBJ2-3, with 11 bases matching TRBD2. Losses at the gene ends were 6 bases for V and 5 bases for J; bases not matched to a gene: 7. CDR1 is MDHEN and CDR2 is SYDVKM in the germline V gene. The CDR3 has 15 amino acids. The CDR3 bases are TGTGCCAGCAGGCTACTAGCGGGAGTTGGAGATACGCAGTATTTT. Protein: CASRLLAGVGDTQYF.

CDR3 loop: CASKQGTYEQYF. The CDR3, as DNA: TGCGCCAGCAAACAGGGCACCTACGAGCAGTACTTC. This rearrangement joins TRBV23-1 to TRBJ2-7; possible D gene TRBD1, 6 bases. TRBV23-1 is filed as an ORF, its function uncertain. The CDR3 totals 12 residues. V was clipped by 7 bases and J by 2 bases, with 9 bases between them.

The rearrangement joins TRBV4-1 to TRBJ2-3, with 7 bases fitting TRBD1. CDR1 is MGHRA, CDR2 YSYEKL, per germline. There are 15 residues in the CDR3. V gave up 4 bases and J gave up 0 bases; unmatched junction bases: 4. The CDR3 here is CASSLSTGSTDTQYF. Here the CDR3 DNA reads TGCGCCAGCAGCCTTTCGACAGGGAGCACAGATACGCAGTATTTT.

The genes are TRBV19 and TRBJ1-2; 8 bases agree with TRBD1. After removal of 7 bases from V and 3 bases from J, the junction contained 7 bases not matched to a gene. The CDR3 totals 14 residues. Per germline, CDR1 LNHDA and CDR2 SQIVND (reference sequence). CDR3 amino acids: CASIPGQGDYGYTF. In DNA, the CDR3 is TGTGCCAGTATCCCTGGACAGGGAGACTATGGCTACACCTTC.

The chain uses TRBV28 and TRBJ2-2, with D maybe TRBD1 (6 bases). CDR3 length equals 15 residues. Germline V gene data show CDR1 as MDHEN and CDR2 as SYDVKM. V dropped 2 bases and J dropped 0 bases, with 7 bases sitting between them. This CDR3 is CASSLGTTNTGELFF. The CDR3 coding sequence is TGTGCCAGCAGTTTAGGGACAACGAACACCGGGGAGCTGTTTTTT.

The J gene is TRBJ2-2, the V gene TRBV10-3; 7 positions match TRBD1. The CDR3 loop spans 15 amino acids. Germline CDR1 and CDR2: ENHRY and SYGVKD. V was pared by 0 bases and J by 5 bases, with 3 bases of the junction left unmatched. CDR3 loop: CAISESSGGTGELFF. CDR3 DNA: TGTGCCATCAGTGAGTCCTCAGGGGGAACCGGGGAGCTGTTTTTT.

Concerning this clone: Other DNA sequences of this sample code for an identical CDR3. The V and J genes are TRBV5-6 and TRBJ2-7, with TRBD1 as a possible D gene (5 bases). Germline CDR1 is SGHDT and CDR2 is YYEEEE. The CDR3 sequence is 14 residues long. Trimming removed 0 bases from V and 7 bases from J, with 14 bases in between. The DNA of the CDR3 is TGTGCCAGCAGCTTGGCCTGGGGCGTGAATGAGCAGTACTTC. Protein product: CASSLAWGVNEQYF.

This sequence joins TRBV5-1 and TRBJ1-1; D uncertain. Germline lookup yields CDR1 SGHRS and CDR2 YFSETQ. Trimming shortened V by 0 bases and J by 1 base, and 7 bases separated the two germline ends. The CDR3 totals 14 residues. This CDR3 is CASSLALANTEAFF. DNA for the CDR3: TGCGCCAGCAGCTTGGCTCTGGCGAACACTGAAGCTTTCTTT.

The chain combines TRBV7-2 with TRBJ2-7; TRBD1 matches at 10 bases. In germline, CDR1 is SGHTA, CDR2 FQGNSA. V lost 4 bases and J lost 4; bases outside the gene matches: 10. There are 16 residues in the CDR3. The CDR3 protein is CASSSSGTGVYYEQYF. The CDR3 nucleotides read TGTGCCAGCAGCTCCTCCGGGACAGGGGTCTATTACGAGCAGTACTTC.